A selection of T cell receptor beta chains follows, all from one sample in a study of glioma-infiltrating T cells after dendritic cell vaccination. Assay: immunoSEQ multiplex PCR; the TCRdb copy retains only in-frame clones and omits some. Of about 90,000 clones in the sample, 85% to 90% are singletons; the top ten hold 2.5% to 3.5%. This specimen consisted of blood, obtained before dendritic cell vaccination. The source is a human donor with glioblastoma. Each CDR3 is given with its conserved first and last residue. Each record gives: J gene, D gene, clone size, V gene, CDR3 protein, CDR3 DNA. The D gene is left open where the match is weak. Part of the rows lack a size; the others show once, few, many or a class for expanded clones.

j_gene: TRBJ1-5
d_gene: -
abundance: once
v_gene: TRBV15
CDR3aa: CATKDGGLSNQPQHF
CDR3nt: TGTGCCACCAAGGATGGGGGACTGAGCAATCAGCCCCAGCATTTT

j_gene: TRBJ2-5
d_gene: -
abundance: -
v_gene: TRBV5-8
CDR3aa: CASSLASDETQYF
CDR3nt: TGTGCCAGCAGCTTGGCTAGCGATGAGACCCAGTACTTC

j_gene: TRBJ1-1
d_gene: TRBD1
abundance: -
v_gene: TRBV14
CDR3aa: CASSQFRDRVTEAFF
CDR3nt: TGTGCCAGCAGCCAATTTAGGGACAGGGTCACTGAAGCTTTCTTT

j_gene: TRBJ2-1
d_gene: TRBD2
abundance: -
v_gene: TRBV6-1
CDR3aa: CASLSLIAGGGEQFF
CDR3nt: TGTGCCAGCCTCTCACTGATAGCGGGAGGAGGTGAGCAGTTCTTC

j_gene: TRBJ1-5
d_gene: -
abundance: -
v_gene: TRBV5-1
CDR3aa: CASSLYSNQPQHF
CDR3nt: TGCGCCAGCAGCTTGTATAGCAATCAGCCCCAGCATTTT

j_gene: TRBJ2-1
d_gene: TRBD2
abundance: few
v_gene: TRBV6-7
CDR3aa: CASSYSSGRGGNEQFF
CDR3nt: TGTGCCAGCAGTTACTCCTCGGGGAGGGGCGGGAATGAGCAGTTCTTC

j_gene: TRBJ2-3
d_gene: TRBD2
abundance: -
v_gene: TRBV4-2
CDR3aa: CASSHLLAGGGTDTQYF
CDR3nt: TGTGCCAGCAGCCACCTTTTAGCGGGAGGGGGCACAGATACGCAGTATTTT

j_gene: TRBJ2-7
d_gene: TRBD1
abundance: many
v_gene: TRBV5-1
CDR3aa: CASSYRDRAYEQYF
CDR3nt: TGCGCCAGCAGCTACCGGGACAGGGCCTACGAGCAGTACTTC

j_gene: TRBJ1-1
d_gene: TRBD1
abundance: -
v_gene: TRBV10-3
CDR3aa: CAISLTGGEGTEAFF
CDR3nt: TGTGCCATCAGTCTCACAGGGGGGGAGGGCACTGAAGCTTTCTTT

j_gene: TRBJ2-1
d_gene: TRBD2
abundance: -
v_gene: TRBV5-1
CDR3aa: CASRERGHTYNEQFF
CDR3nt: TGCGCCAGCAGGGAGCGGGGCCACACCTACAATGAGCAGTTCTTC

j_gene: TRBJ1-5
d_gene: -
abundance: -
v_gene: TRBV29-1
CDR3aa: CSAGEGVGFGPQHF
CDR3nt: TGCAGCGCCGGGGAAGGAGTGGGGTTCGGGCCCCAGCATTTT

j_gene: TRBJ2-4
d_gene: -
abundance: -
v_gene: TRBV11-2
CDR3aa: CASSPRALAKNIQYF
CDR3nt: TGTGCCAGCAGCCCGCGAGCCCTAGCCAAAAACATTCAGTACTTC

j_gene: TRBJ2-1
d_gene: TRBD2
abundance: -
v_gene: TRBV5-1
CDR3aa: CASSQAGGSYNEQFF
CDR3nt: TGCGCCAGCAGCCAAGCGGGGGGCTCCTACAATGAGCAGTTCTTC

j_gene: TRBJ2-3
d_gene: -
abundance: -
v_gene: TRBV7-7
CDR3aa: CASSLASPTDTQYF
CDR3nt: TGTGCTAGCAGCTTAGCCTCTCCTACAGATACGCAGTATTTT

j_gene: TRBJ1-2
d_gene: -
abundance: -
v_gene: TRBV18
CDR3aa: CASSPRLEADYGYTF
CDR3nt: TGTGCCAGCTCACCACGTCTGGAGGCGGACTATGGCTACACCTTC

j_gene: TRBJ1-4
d_gene: -
abundance: -
v_gene: TRBV14
CDR3aa: CASSLKMEKLFF
CDR3nt: TGTGCCAGCAGCCTAAAAATGGAAAAACTGTTTTTT

j_gene: TRBJ1-6
d_gene: -
abundance: few
v_gene: TRBV6-6
CDR3aa: CASSLLRDSPLHF
CDR3nt: TGTGCCAGCAGTTTATTGAGAGATTCACCCCTCCACTTT

j_gene: TRBJ1-4
d_gene: TRBD1
abundance: -
v_gene: TRBV5-5
CDR3aa: CASKRTGGTTNEKLFF
CDR3nt: TGTGCCAGCAAGCGGACAGGGGGTACAACTAATGAAAAACTGTTTTTT

j_gene: TRBJ2-7
d_gene: -
abundance: -
v_gene: TRBV5-4
CDR3aa: CASSLDGLYEQYF
CDR3nt: TGTGCCAGCAGCTTGGACGGACTCTACGAGCAGTACTTC

j_gene: TRBJ2-1
d_gene: -
abundance: -
v_gene: TRBV15
CDR3aa: CATSRITGVGNEQFF
CDR3nt: TGTGCCACCAGCAGGATAACGGGGGTGGGGAATGAGCAGTTCTTC

j_gene: TRBJ1-1
d_gene: TRBD1
abundance: -
v_gene: TRBV11-3
CDR3aa: CASSNDRAEAAFF
CDR3nt: TGTGCCAGCAGCAACGACAGGGCGGAGGCAGCTTTCTTT

j_gene: TRBJ1-2
d_gene: TRBD1
abundance: -
v_gene: TRBV7-2
CDR3aa: CASSLGQGASSSGYTF
CDR3nt: TGTGCCAGCAGCTTGGGACAGGGGGCCTCTTCATCCGGCTACACCTTC